What follows is one T cell receptor (beta chain) and its context. As yet, its antigen is unknown. The CDR3 totals 14 residues. CDR1 is SGHRS and CDR2 is YFSETQ in the germline V gene. After removal of 4 bases from V and 6 bases from J, the junction contained 5 bases not matched to a gene. These data belong to a study of OX40 agonist ivuxolimab in advanced cancers. As for the study in general: Patients in dose escalation had liver, melanoma, kidney or head and neck cancers. Earlier anti-PD-1, anti-PD-L1 or anti-CTLA-4 therapy was permitted; less than 50% had received some.

Overall study findings and caveats: Relative to CD4+, CD8+ T cells held more expanded clones on average. Low normalized clonal expansion also occurred in some nonresponding patients.

Data came from immunoSEQ multiplex PCR; TCRdb stores just in-frame clones and leaves some out. The sample holds under 90,000 clones, around 91% seen once. The origin of this receptor is an adult with an advanced solid tumor such as melanoma, head and neck, liver or kidney cancer. The sequences come from CD4+ or CD8+ T cells sorted from blood, collected in a trial of the OX40 agonist ivuxolimab. The gene calls are TRBV5-1 and TRBJ2-1, with TRBD1 matching over 9 bases. CDR3 in amino acids: CASSPGQGSNEQFF. Here the CDR3 DNA reads TGCGCCAGCAGCCCCGGACAGGGGAGCAATGAGCAGTTCTTC.